The present entry profiles one T cell receptor beta chain with its context. The protocol was immunoSEQ multiplex PCR, while the TCRdb copy is restricted to in-frame clones and leaves out a portion. The sample shows 95,000 to 150,000 clones, 55% to 75% of them seen only once. These data belong to a study of blood T cell repertoires in COVID-19. The CDR3 contains 15 residues. V dropped 3 bases and J dropped 3; count of bases not matched to a gene: 7. Germline V gives CDR1 SGHDT, CDR2 YYEEEE. The sequence derives from a human donor with acute or convalescent COVID-19. The donor label of this sample is uncertain. The chain has TRBV5-6 and TRBJ2-3; 7 nucleotides match TRBD2. The sequenced sample was peripheral blood. The CDR3 region has the DNA TGTGCCAGCAGCTGGGCGGGGGATAGAACAGATACGCAGTATTTT. Protein: CASSWAGDRTDTQYF.